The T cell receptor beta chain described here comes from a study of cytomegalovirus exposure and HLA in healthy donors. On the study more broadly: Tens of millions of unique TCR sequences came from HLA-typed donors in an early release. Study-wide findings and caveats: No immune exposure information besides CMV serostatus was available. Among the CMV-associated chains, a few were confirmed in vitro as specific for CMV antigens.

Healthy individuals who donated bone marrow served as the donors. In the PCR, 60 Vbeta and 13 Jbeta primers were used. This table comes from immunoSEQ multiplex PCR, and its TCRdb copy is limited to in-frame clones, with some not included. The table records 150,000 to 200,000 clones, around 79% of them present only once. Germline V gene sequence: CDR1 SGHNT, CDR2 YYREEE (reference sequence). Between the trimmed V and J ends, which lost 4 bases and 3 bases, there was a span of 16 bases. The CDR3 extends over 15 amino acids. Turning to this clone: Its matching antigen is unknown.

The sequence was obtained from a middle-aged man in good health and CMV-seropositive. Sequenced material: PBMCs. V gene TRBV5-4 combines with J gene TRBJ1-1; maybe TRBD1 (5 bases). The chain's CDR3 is CASSSGGVGYTEAFF. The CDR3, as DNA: TGTGCCAGCAGCAGTGGGGGGGTTGGGTACACTGAAGCTTTCTTT.